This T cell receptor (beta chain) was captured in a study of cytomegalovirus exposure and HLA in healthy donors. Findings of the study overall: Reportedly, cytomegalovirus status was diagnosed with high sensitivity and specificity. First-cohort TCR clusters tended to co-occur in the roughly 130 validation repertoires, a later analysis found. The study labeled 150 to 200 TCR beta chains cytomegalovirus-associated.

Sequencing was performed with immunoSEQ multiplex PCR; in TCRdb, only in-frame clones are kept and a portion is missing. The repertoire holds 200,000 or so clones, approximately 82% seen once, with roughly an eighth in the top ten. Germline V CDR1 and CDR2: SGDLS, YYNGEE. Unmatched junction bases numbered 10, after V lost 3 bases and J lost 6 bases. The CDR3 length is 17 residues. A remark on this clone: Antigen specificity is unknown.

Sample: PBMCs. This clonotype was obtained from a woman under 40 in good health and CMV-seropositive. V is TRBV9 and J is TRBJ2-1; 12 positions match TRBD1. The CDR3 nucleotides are TGTGCCAGCAGCGCCGGCCCCGGGACAGGGGGCTCCAATGAGCAGTTCTTC. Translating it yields CASSAGPGTGGSNEQFF.